The clone carrying this TCR beta chain is a singleton in its sample. What it recognizes is unknown. The CDR3 is 16 amino acids. Germline V lookup: CDR1 MNHNY, CDR2 SVGAGI (reference sequence). V trimming: 2 bases; J trimming: 2 bases; junction bases outside the gene matches: 6. Measured with immunoSEQ multiplex PCR; TCRdb has only the in-frame clones, and not every one. The sample has roughly 97,000 clones; 91% are singletons. The data belong to a study of graft-versus-host responses after intestinal transplantation. Study summary: Transplants were multivisceral, liver-intestinal, or isolated intestinal.

The material sequenced was unstimulated CD4+ T cells sorted from spleen or lymph node cells, taken before transplant. The chain couples TRBV6-6 to TRBJ2-3, with 8 bases that match TRBD1. This receptor was identified in a human donor who was the organ donor for an intestinal transplant. CDR3 coding DNA: TGTGCCAGCAGTTACGATGGACAGGGCATCACAGATACGCAGTATTTT. It codes for CASSYDGQGITDTQYF.